Following are 3 T cell receptor beta chains from one sample sequenced in a study of CXCR3-negative and CXCR3-positive naive CD8 T cells. Study-level findings and limits: Relative to CXCR3-negative naive cells, CXCR3-positive naive cells had more hydrophobic TRB CDR3s.

Their target antigens are unknown. UMI labels and 5' RACE were used to prepare the TRB cDNA libraries. No DNA is given; TCRdb re-called the 5' RACE reads and lists each CDR3 protein once. This sample's table has approximately 140,000 distinct CDR3 sequences. The material sequenced was naive CXCR3+ CD8+ T cells from blood. The subset: CD45RO-CCR7+CD27+CD95- naive CD8+ T cells expressing CXCR3 (TNR3+). The receptors derive from a human donor in good health. Some clones in this sample may be carry-over from other donors' samples.

The rearrangement links TRBV7-3 to TRBJ2-3. The CDR3 totals 14 residues. Germline CDR1 SGHTA, CDR2 FQGTGA. The CDR3 loop reads CASSLESQTETQYF.

The chain combines TRBV7-3 with TRBJ1-1; the TCRdb call, TRBD1, lacks DNA for checking. This CDR3 region has 18 residues. Per the germline V gene, CDR1 is SGHTA and CDR2 is FQGTGA. CDR3: CASSLTPGRTDMNTEAFF.

V is TRBV2 and J is TRBJ1-1; TCRdb gives TRBD1 as the D gene, but with no DNA this cannot be confirmed. The V gene's germline CDR1 is SNHLY and CDR2 FYNNEI. The CDR3 covers 14 residues. CDR3 residues: CASSSSGLNTEAFF. Full variable domain (missing parts from reference TRBV2 and TRBJ1-1): EPEVTQTPSHQVTQMGQEVILRCVPISNHLYFYWYRQILGQKVEFLVSFYNNEISEKSEIFDDQFSVERPDGSNFTLKIRSTKLEDSAMYFCASSSSGLNTEAFFGQGTRLTVV.